This TCR beta chain is from a study of cytomegalovirus exposure and HLA in healthy donors. Study-wide context: Of all 400 or so donors who were genotyped, 75% to 85% belonged to the Caucasian-associated ancestry cluster.

General observations from the study: Earlier results showed most TCR beta V segments being productive about 87% or about 30% of the time.

It was with 60 Vbeta and 13 Jbeta primers that the PCR ran. Only in-frame clones appear in the TCRdb table, and some are missing; sequencing was by immunoSEQ multiplex PCR. The table lists 130,000 to 150,000 clones. V was clipped by 0 bases and J by 0 bases, with 5 bases between them. CDR3 length: 14 residues. Germline V gene data show CDR1 as LGHNA and CDR2 as YSLEER. In the case of this clone: Its antigen is unidentified.

The V call is TRBV4-3, the J call TRBJ2-5; no clear D. This clonotype was sampled from a man aged 35 to 55 in good health and CMV-seronegative. Sample: PBMCs. DNA of the CDR3: TGCGCCAGCAGCCAAGACAGTAACCAAGAGACCCAGTACTTC. This translates into CASSQDSNQETQYF.